These T cell receptor beta chains were read from a single sample in a study of blood T cell repertoires in COVID-19. Produced via immunoSEQ multiplex PCR; TCRdb's table is partial and in-frame only. Of around 250,000 clones detected, about 90% appear once; the ten largest clones hold 1.2%. What was sequenced was PBMCs or T cells enriched from blood (not recorded which). These receptors originate from a human donor in a cohort exposed to, infected with or recovered from COVID-19 (not recorded which). The donor label of this sample is uncertain. The CDR3 runs from the conserved cysteine through the conserved F or W.

CDR3,J,V
CASSATGRTEAFF,TRBJ1-1,TRBV2
CASSLVSGGQANTGELFF,TRBJ2-2,TRBV7-6
CASSSDGGYEQYF,TRBJ2-7,TRBV9
CASSLQGTGELFF,TRBJ2-2,TRBV2
CSASPGQVDRTQYF,TRBJ2-5,TRBV20-1
CASSRDRDYEQYF,TRBJ2-7,TRBV7-3
CASSQGGAGGAGYNEQFF,TRBJ2-1,TRBV4-2
CASRWGGNQPQHF,TRBJ1-5,TRBV19
CSVEGAETNYGYTF,TRBJ1-2,TRBV29-1
CASSARTSDTQYF,TRBJ2-3,TRBV9
CASSFHSRQQLFF,TRBJ1-4,TRBV14
CASSLDRQPQHF,TRBJ1-5,TRBV12-3/TRBV12-4
CASSQGDYGYTF,TRBJ1-2,TRBV12-3/TRBV12-4
CSVESGQGAFF,TRBJ1-1,TRBV29-1
CASSLDSGDNTGELFF,TRBJ2-2,TRBV7-9
CATEGVTDTQYF,TRBJ2-3,TRBV10-3
CASSLSSGNTEAFF,TRBJ1-1,TRBV7-9
CASSLQGTDYGYTF,TRBJ1-2,TRBV5-1
CASSISGGANNEQFF,TRBJ2-1,TRBV19
CASSLGQNQPQHF,TRBJ1-5,TRBV7-9
CASSSGTGYTEAFF,TRBJ1-1,TRBV19
CASSKAVLGGGLAKNIQYF,TRBJ2-4,TRBV2
CASRWDTDGYTF,TRBJ1-2,TRBV12-3/TRBV12-4
CASSYPGQLGTQYF,TRBJ2-5,TRBV6-5
CATRTGANTEAFF,TRBJ1-1,TRBV24-1
CASSPDYDRPEQYF,TRBJ2-7,TRBV6-5
CASSLEGGQIRGTQYF,TRBJ2-5,TRBV5-1
CASSWRDEKLFF,TRBJ1-4,TRBV5-6
CASSFQGGGAETQYF,TRBJ2-5,TRBV5-8
CASRDDPGQPYGYTF,TRBJ1-2,TRBV19
CASSLRPPGLAGGPGTGELFF,TRBJ2-2,TRBV27
CASSLTQAMGEQYF,TRBJ2-7,TRBV5-1
CASSYARDGSSYNSPLHF,TRBJ1-6,TRBV6-2/TRBV6-3
CASSGRDSLNEKLFF,TRBJ1-4,TRBV9
CASSLVSGVSSYEQYF,TRBJ2-7,TRBV7-2
CASSLDTGELFF,TRBJ2-2,TRBV3-1/TRBV3-2
CAIREAGGGHNSPLHF,TRBJ1-6,TRBV10-3
CATGLEWRPNIQYF,TRBJ2-4,TRBV15
CASSQGMTGSTYEQYF,TRBJ2-7,TRBV11-2
CASIAGSYEQYF,TRBJ2-7,TRBV6-5
CAWSHRGWYQETQYF,TRBJ2-5,TRBV30
CASSSGLMNTEAFF,TRBJ1-1,TRBV5-1
CASSRDRAQGEKLFF,TRBJ1-4,TRBV6-5
CASSIPTGTKETQYF,TRBJ2-5,TRBV19
CASRQGLNTEAFF,TRBJ1-1,TRBV12-3/TRBV12-4
CASSEKGQGSNTGELFF,TRBJ2-2,TRBV2
CATSVHRVNTQYF,TRBJ2-3,TRBV15
CASSDSGGPTGELFF,TRBJ2-2,TRBV27
CASSASSGGLTGELFF,TRBJ2-2,TRBV2